The T cell receptor beta chain under discussion was sequenced for a study of T cells in Graves' hyperthyroidism and ophthalmopathy. Study findings and constraints: Blood held most thyroid clonotypes expanded above 0.001 frequency.

Exclusion followed for patients with uncontrolled infection, other autoimmune disease, pregnancy or lactation. Trimming pared 3 bases from V and 9 bases from J, leaving 15 bases between. CDR3 length: 14 residues. CDR1 is PRHDT and CDR2 is FYEKMQ in the germline V gene (reference sequence). This clonotype was recorded a few times. Its cognate antigen is unknown. Amplified regions were TCR beta CDR3 sequences from RNA transcripts. The HTBI set primed first-round TCR CDR3 RT-PCR. TCRdb re-called the multiplex PCR reads with MiXCR, one entry per CDR3 protein. The sample carries more than 350,000 distinct CDR3 sequences, 13% to 15% recorded once.

This receptor was taken from a woman aged 25 to 45 with Graves' ophthalmopathy. The sequencing input was blood. The chain employs TRBV13 and TRBJ2-1; D might be TRBD1 or TRBD2, each matching 5 bases. Here the CDR3 DNA reads TGTGCCAGCAGCTTCGGGACCCCGAAGGGTGAGCAGTTCTTC. Its translation: CASSFGTPKGEQFF. Drawing the rest from reference TRBV13 and TRBJ2-1, the complete variable domain is AAGVIQSPRHLIKEKRETATLKCYPIPRHDTVYWYQQGPGQDPQFLISFYEKMQSDKGSIPDRFSAQQFSDYHSELNMSSLELGDSALYFCASSFGTPKGEQFFGPGTRLTVL.